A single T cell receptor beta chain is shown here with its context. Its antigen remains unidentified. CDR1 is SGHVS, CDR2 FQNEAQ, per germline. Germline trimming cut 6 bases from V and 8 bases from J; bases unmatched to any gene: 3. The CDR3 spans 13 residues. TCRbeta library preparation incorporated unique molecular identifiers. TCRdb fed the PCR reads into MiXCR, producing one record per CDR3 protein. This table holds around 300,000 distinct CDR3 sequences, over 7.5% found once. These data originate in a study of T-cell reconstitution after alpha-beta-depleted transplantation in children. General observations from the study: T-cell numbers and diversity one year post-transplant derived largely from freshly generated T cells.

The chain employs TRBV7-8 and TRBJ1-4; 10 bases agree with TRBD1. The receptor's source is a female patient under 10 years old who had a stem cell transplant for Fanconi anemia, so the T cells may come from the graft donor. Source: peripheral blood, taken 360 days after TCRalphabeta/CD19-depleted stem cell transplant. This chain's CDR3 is CASRDRGGEKLFF. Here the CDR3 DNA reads TGTGCCAGCAGGGACAGGGGGGGAGAAAAACTGTTTTTT.